The 25 T cell receptor beta chains given below trace back to one sample, sequenced in a study of blood T cell repertoires in COVID-19. The repertoire was sequenced with immunoSEQ multiplex PCR; TCRdb's copy has only in-frame clones and lacks some. The sample holds about 62,000 clones, roughly three quarters seen once. The specimen sequenced was peripheral blood. These receptors were collected from a woman over 75 with active or convalescent COVID-19.

This clone was seen just once. This chain uses TRBV20-1 with TRBJ1-2; the D gene is possibly TRBD1 (5 bases). The germline CDR1 and CDR2 sequences are DFQATT and SNEGSKA (reference sequence). The CDR3 is 11 amino acids. Between the trimmed V and J ends, which lost 6 bases and 5 bases, there was a span of 10 bases. CDR3 loop: CSAAGPYGYTF. The CDR3 region has the DNA TGCAGTGCCGCGGGACCGTATGGCTACACCTTC.

This sequence joins TRBV11-2 and TRBJ2-3; TRBD2 agrees at 10 bases. With 3 bases clipped from V and 2 bases from J, the junction kept 8 bases outside the gene matches. The CDR3 is 17 amino acids. Germline V gives CDR1 SGHAT, CDR2 FQNNGV. CDR3 in DNA: TGTGCCAGCAGCTTTAGGAAACTAGCGGGGTCCACAGATACGCAGTATTTT. Encoded protein: CASSFRKLAGSTDTQYF.

This clone appeared a few times. The genes are TRBV5-1 and TRBJ1-2, with D possibly matching TRBD1 (6 bases). The CDR3 runs 16 residues. V was clipped by 2 bases and J by 0 bases, with 14 bases between them. The germline CDR1 and CDR2 sequences are SGHRS and YFSETQ. CDR3 sequence reads: CASSLETGPANYGYTF. The CDR3 bases are TGCGCCAGCAGCTTAGAAACAGGGCCAGCTAACTATGGCTACACCTTC. Filled out from reference TRBV5-1 and TRBJ1-2, the complete variable domain reads KAGVTQTPRYLIKTRGQQVTLSCSPISGHRSVSWYQQTPGQGLQFLFEYFSETQRNKGNFPGRFSGRQFSNSRSEMNVSTLELGDSALYLCASSLETGPANYGYTFGSGTRLTVV.

This clone was seen just once. V usage is TRBV6-5 and J usage is TRBJ1-1; D is undetermined. Deletions cut 5 bases from V and 4 bases from J, with 11 bases between. This CDR3 has 13 residues. Per germline, CDR1 MNHEY and CDR2 SVGAGI. CDR3 region: CASSPVWSTEAFF. For the CDR3, the DNA is TGTGCCAGCAGTCCAGTCTGGAGCACTGAAGCTTTCTTT.

The chain joins TRBV6-1 to TRBJ1-1; D call uncertain. V was trimmed by 3 bases and J by 10 bases, leaving 21 bases between them. Germline assignment: CDR1 MNHNS and CDR2 SASEGT. The CDR3 spans 15 residues. CDR3 DNA: TGTGCCAGCAGTGAGGGCCAGGCCTTGGTTCTTGCAGCTTTCTTT. This translates into CASSEGQALVLAAFF.

The chain has TRBV19 and TRBJ1-4; D is possibly TRBD1 (5 bases). CDR1 and CDR2 from the germline V gene are LNHDA and SQIVND (reference sequence). V was shortened by 7 bases and J by 3 bases, with 15 bases between the two germline ends. The CDR3 has 15 residues. The CDR3 DNA sequence: TGTGCCAGTACTACCCCAGGGCAAGCTAATGAAAAACTGTTTTTT. This translates into CASTTPGQANEKLFF.

The gene calls are TRBV2 and TRBJ2-2, with TRBD2 matching 9 bases. CDR1 is SNHLY and CDR2 is FYNNEI in the germline V gene. After removal of 5 bases from V and 1 base from J, the junction contained 5 bases not matched to a gene. The CDR3 is 16 amino acids. The CDR3 bases are TGTGCCAGCAGTCGCCTAGCGGGGAGGAACACCGGGGAGCTGTTTTTT. Protein sequence: CASSRLAGRNTGELFF.

The rearrangement uses TRBV21-1 and TRBJ2-7; no DNA check was done on the table's D call, TRBD2. The end of the DNA fits TRBJ2-5 better, so the J call may be wrong. TRBV21-1 is assigned pseudogene status. This CDR3 has 14 amino acids. The CDR3 region has the DNA TGTGCCAGCAGCAAAGTTCCTAGCCGGGAGACCCAGTACTTC. This translates into CASSKVPSRETQYF.

The chain combines TRBV5-4 with TRBJ2-1, with TRBD1 identical over 7 bases. The germline V gene encodes CDR1 SGHNT and CDR2 YYREEE (reference sequence). Trimming at V came to 3 bases and at J to 2 bases, leaving 8 bases not matched to a gene. This CDR3 is built from 16 residues. CDR3 in amino acids: CASSSSGGKAYNEQFF. The DNA for the CDR3 is TGTGCCAGCAGCTCCTCAGGGGGAAAAGCCTACAATGAGCAGTTCTTC.

The chain has TRBV11-2 and TRBJ1-1; D is ambiguous. Germline V gives CDR1 SGHAT, CDR2 FQNNGV. The CDR3 covers 16 residues. The V end was cut by 4 bases, the J end by 1 base, with 16 bases between. The CDR3 bases are TGTGCCAGCAGCTCCTTATCTCGGGGATGGAACACTGAAGCTTTCTTT. Translated: CASSSLSRGWNTEAFF.

The chain uses TRBV5-1 and TRBJ2-3; the D gene is possibly TRBD2 (5 bases). V was cut by 0 bases and J by 3 bases, with 8 bases left in between. CDR1 SGHRS and CDR2 YFSETQ come from the germline V gene. This CDR3 is 14 amino acids long. CDR3 DNA sequence: TGCGCCAGCAGCTTGGGGGGAGCGACAGATACGCAGTATTTT. Translated: CASSLGGATDTQYF. The variable domain in full, with the rest retrieved from reference TRBV5-1 and TRBJ2-3, is KAGVTQTPRYLIKTRGQQVTLSCSPISGHRSVSWYQQTPGQGLQFLFEYFSETQRNKGNFPGRFSGRQFSNSRSEMNVSTLELGDSALYLCASSLGGATDTQYFGPGTRLTVL.

The V call is TRBV6-6, the J call TRBJ1-2, with D unclear. The germline V and J ends were trimmed by 10 bases and 2 bases, with 11 bases remaining between them. CDR3 length: 12 amino acids. CDR1 is MNHNY, CDR2 SVGAGI, per germline (reference sequence). CDR3: CATVVINYGYTF. In DNA, the CDR3 is TGTGCCACCGTAGTAATAAACTATGGCTACACCTTC.

The rearrangement links TRBV28 to TRBJ2-7; 10 bases align to TRBD1. V lost 6 bases, J lost 6 bases, and 5 bases stayed unmatched. The CDR3 covers 13 residues. CDR1 MDHEN and CDR2 SYDVKM come from the germline V gene. Here the CDR3 reads CASRGGTGVEQYF. In DNA, the CDR3 is TGTGCCAGCAGGGGTGGGACAGGGGTCGAGCAGTACTTC.

The chain joins TRBV5-4 to TRBJ1-4, with 8 bases that match TRBD1. The CDR3 spans 14 residues. The ends lost 4 bases at V and 7 bases at J; junction bases unmatched: 6. Germline V gene lookup returns CDR1 SGHNT and CDR2 YYREEE (reference sequence). CDR3 DNA sequence: TGTGCCAGCAGCCCGGACAGGGTTCGTGAAAAACTGTTTTTT. It codes for CASSPDRVREKLFF.

The chain is built from TRBV6-6 and TRBJ1-1, with a weak D call TRBD1 (5 bases). V shed 0 bases and J shed 7 bases, with 9 bases lying between them. Germline CDR1 is MNHNY and CDR2 is SVGAGI (reference sequence). This CDR3 is 13 amino acids long. The CDR3 loop reads CASSYSTGVEAFF. In nucleotides, the CDR3 is TGTGCCAGCAGTTACTCGACGGGGGTTGAAGCTTTCTTT.

This chain links TRBV6-1 with TRBJ2-1; TRBD2 matches at 11 bases. The CDR3 runs 17 residues. Germline CDR1 and CDR2: MNHNS and SASEGT. With V trimmed by 2 bases and J by 7 bases, 10 bases remained unmatched. The CDR3 coding sequence is TGTGCCAGCAGTGAATTCGGAACTAGCGGGGGCCGTAATGAGCAGTTCTTC. It codes for CASSEFGTSGGRNEQFF.

V usage is TRBV5-8 and J usage is TRBJ1-2, with D unresolved. Germline V gives CDR1 SGHTS, CDR2 YDEGEE. The V gene lost 0 bases and the J gene lost 7 bases, with 16 bases spanning the gap. CDR3 length: 15 amino acids. CDR3 nucleotide sequence: TGTGCCAGCAGCTTGGATCAGAGGGCGTCTGGTGGCTACACCTTC. Translated, it gives CASSLDQRASGGYTF.

This clone occurred a few times. V gene TRBV6-5 combines with J gene TRBJ2-2, with D maybe TRBD2 (6 bases). CDR1 and CDR2 from the germline V gene are MNHEY and SVGAGI. V was cut by 4 bases and J by 2 bases, with 14 bases left in between. CDR3 length: 16 residues. The CDR3 coding sequence is TGTGCCAGCAGTTTATCCGGGACTTCCAACACCGGGGAGCTGTTTTTT. This sequence encodes CASSLSGTSNTGELFF.

This chain uses TRBV18 with TRBJ2-7; maybe TRBD2 (5 bases). The CDR3 extends over 13 amino acids. Trimming took 3 bases from V and 5 from J, leaving 11 bases between them. Germline loops: CDR1 KGHSH, CDR2 LQKENI. The CDR3 nucleotides read TGTGCCAGCTCACCCCAACTAGGAGACGAGCAGTACTTC. Its protein product is CASSPQLGDEQYF.

The CDR3 DNA follows: TGTGCCAGCAGCTTAGCGGAGGAGCAAGCGGGCACCGGGGAGCTGTTTTTT. Amino acid sequence: CASSLAEEQAGTGELFF. V usage is TRBV7-9 and J usage is TRBJ2-2; D perhaps matches TRBD2 (6 bases). The CDR3 length is 17 residues. Germline lookup yields CDR1 SEHNR and CDR2 FQNEAQ (reference sequence). Trimming removed 0 bases at V and 4 bases at J, with 15 bases between.

This clone is a singleton in its sample. The chain uses TRBV6-1 and TRBJ1-5; maybe TRBD1 (5 bases). Germline V gene lookup returns CDR1 MNHNS and CDR2 SASEGT. Trimming took off 5 bases at V and 8 bases at J, with 10 bases between the two ends. The CDR3 totals 12 residues. The CDR3 is CASSPGGEPQHF. The CDR3, as DNA: TGTGCCAGCAGTCCCGGGGGGGAGCCCCAGCATTTT.

The genes are TRBV6-5 and TRBJ2-2, with a tentative D call TRBD2 (5 bases). Trimming pared 8 bases from V and 3 bases from J, leaving 13 bases between. This CDR3 has 14 amino acids. The germline gives CDR1 MNHEY, CDR2 SVGAGI. The CDR3 region has the DNA TGTGCCAGCGGGAGCGAGTCATACACCGGGGAGCTGTTTTTT. Amino acids: CASGSESYTGELFF.

This clone was observed a few times. This chain links TRBV3-1 (or the pseudogene TRBV3-2) with TRBJ1-1; possibly TRBD1 for D (6 bases). With 2 bases removed from V and 3 bases from J, the gap between germline ends came to 13 bases. Per the germline V gene, CDR1 is LGHDT and CDR2 is YNNKEL (reference sequence). The CDR3 spans 15 residues. The CDR3 nucleotides read TGTGCCAGCAGCCAAATAGGGGGTGCGTACACTGAAGCTTTCTTT. Translation: CASSQIGGAYTEAFF.

The chain combines TRBV7-9 with TRBJ2-5; maybe TRBD2 (5 bases). The CDR3 is 15 amino acids. Germline CDR1 SEHNR, CDR2 FQNEAQ (reference sequence). V dropped 5 bases and J dropped 2 bases, with 15 bases sitting between them. CDR3 nucleotide sequence: TGTGCCAGCAGCCGCACCCTGGGGAGACAAGAGACCCAGTACTTC. It yields the protein CASSRTLGRQETQYF.

V gene TRBV19 combines with J gene TRBJ2-7, with TRBD1 matching 8 bases. The CDR3 runs to 13 residues. The J segment lost 5 bases and the V segment lost 4 bases, leaving 4 bases of the junction unmatched. Germline V gives CDR1 LNHDA, CDR2 SQIVND (reference sequence). The CDR3 loop reads CASSTTGVHEQYF. CDR3 nucleotide sequence: TGTGCCAGTAGTACGACAGGGGTCCACGAGCAGTACTTC.